The clone carrying this T cell receptor beta chain was detected a few times. Germline V CDR1 and CDR2: MGHRA, YSYEKL. The CDR3 loop spans 15 amino acids. The V end lost 0 bases, the J end lost 4 bases, and 12 bases lay between the germline ends. The data are from a study of Ad26.COV2.S vaccination and SARS-CoV-2 variants. Only in-frame clones appear in the TCRdb table, and some are missing; sequencing was by immunoSEQ multiplex PCR. The data show around 310,000 clones, 85% to 90% seen once. Treatment specified: some 19 received Ad26.COV2.S at low or high dose, single or two shots; roughly five received placebo; per-sample allocation not given. Repertoires come from day 63 after the first vaccine or placebo injection. A Boston donor was an adult aged 18-55 years.

The chain couples TRBV4-1 to TRBJ1-2; D is unresolved. Specimen: peripheral blood, collected in a trial of Ad26.COV2.S vaccine versus placebo. The sequence came from a person aged 18 to 59 who received the Ad26.COV2.S COVID-19 vaccine or a placebo. This CDR3 is CASSQDSGDVYGYTF. The CDR3 nucleotides are TGCGCCAGCAGCCAAGACTCGGGCGATGTCTATGGCTACACCTTC.